The entry below describes one T cell receptor beta chain. All enrollees were about 18 to 89 years old and from some 24 US areas. This specimen comes from a study of blood T cell repertoires in COVID-19. Losses at the gene ends were 3 bases for V and 5 bases for J; bases not matched to a gene: 4. Germline V lookup: CDR1 SGHTA, CDR2 FQGNSA. The CDR3 contains 14 residues. Generated by immunoSEQ multiplex PCR, the TCRdb table keeps only in-frame clones and is missing some. Of 450,000 to 600,000 clones listed, approximately 90% are singletons. The chain uses TRBV7-2 and TRBJ1-1; 9 bases are shared with TRBD1. The clonotype originates from a woman under 30 who had recovered from COVID-19. The sequenced sample was PBMCs or T cells enriched from blood (not recorded which). The CDR3 nucleotides are TGTGCCAGCAGCTTTCACAGGGGGCGGACTGAAGCTTTCTTT. Translation: CASSFHRGRTEAFF.